This T cell receptor beta chain is from a study of STAT5B mutations in CD4+ large granular lymphocyte leukemia. Notes on the study in general: Main leukemic clonotypes were patient-specific, but approximately 27% appeared at low frequency elsewhere. Patient CD4-sorted repertoires stayed more clonal than healthy ones after leukemic-clone removal. 8/27 top patient clones versus 2/35 control clones were TRBV06-family.

Worth noting for this clone: Its antigen is still unknown.

Profiled with immunoSEQ multiplex PCR; TCRdb holds only in-frame clones, not every one. Of fewer than 35,000 clones listed, approximately 90% are singletons. V lost 4 bases and J lost 3; bases outside the gene matches: 7. CDR3 length equals 16 residues. Germline V gene lookup returns CDR1 SGHTA and CDR2 FQGTGA. The chain links TRBV7-3 to TRBJ2-7; the match to TRBD2 covers 12 bases. The source of this sequence is a human donor in good health. Sequenced: CD4+ T cells from blood buffy coats. For the CDR3, the DNA is TGTGCCAGCAGCTCCCAAGGGGGACTAGCGGGCTACGAGCAGTACTTC. Residues: CASSSQGGLAGYEQYF.